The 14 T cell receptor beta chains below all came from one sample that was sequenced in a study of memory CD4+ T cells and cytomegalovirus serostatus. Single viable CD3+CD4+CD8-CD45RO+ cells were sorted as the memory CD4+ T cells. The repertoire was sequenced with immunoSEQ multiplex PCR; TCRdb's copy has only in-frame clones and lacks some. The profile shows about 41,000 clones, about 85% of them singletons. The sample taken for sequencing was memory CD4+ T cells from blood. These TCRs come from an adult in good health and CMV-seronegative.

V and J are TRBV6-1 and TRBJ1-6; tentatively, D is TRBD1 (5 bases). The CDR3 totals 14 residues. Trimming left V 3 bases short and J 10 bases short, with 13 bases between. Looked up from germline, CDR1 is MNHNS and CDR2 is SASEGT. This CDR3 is CASSDEGRRSPLHF. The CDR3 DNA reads TGTGCCAGCAGTGACGAGGGACGGCGGTCACCCCTCCACTTT.

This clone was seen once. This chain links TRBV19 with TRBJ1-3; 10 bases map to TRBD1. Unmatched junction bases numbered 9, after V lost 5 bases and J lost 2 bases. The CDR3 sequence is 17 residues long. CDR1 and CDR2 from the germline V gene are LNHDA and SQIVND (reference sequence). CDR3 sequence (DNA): TGTGCCAGTAGTCCACTGGACAGGGGGAAGACTGGAAACACCATATATTTT. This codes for CASSPLDRGKTGNTIYF. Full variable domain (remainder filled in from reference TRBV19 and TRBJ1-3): DGGITQSPKYLFRKEGQNVTLSCEQNLNHDAMYWYRQDPGQGLRLIYYSQIVNDFQKGDIAEGYSVSREKKESFPLTVTSAQKNPTAFYLCASSPLDRGKTGNTIYFGEGSWLTVV.

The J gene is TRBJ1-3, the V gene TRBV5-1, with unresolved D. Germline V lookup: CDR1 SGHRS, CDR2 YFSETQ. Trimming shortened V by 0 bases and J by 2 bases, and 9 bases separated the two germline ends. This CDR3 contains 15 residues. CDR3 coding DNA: TGCGCCAGCAGCTTGGCCGTGGGGACTGGAAACACCATATATTTT. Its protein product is CASSLAVGTGNTIYF. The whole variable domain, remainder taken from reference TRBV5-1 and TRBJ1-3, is KAGVTQTPRYLIKTRGQQVTLSCSPISGHRSVSWYQQTPGQGLQFLFEYFSETQRNKGNFPGRFSGRQFSNSRSEMNVSTLELGDSALYLCASSLAVGTGNTIYFGEGSWLTVV.

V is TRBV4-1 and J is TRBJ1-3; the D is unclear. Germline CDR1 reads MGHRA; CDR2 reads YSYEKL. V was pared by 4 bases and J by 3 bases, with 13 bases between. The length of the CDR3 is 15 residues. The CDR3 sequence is CASSPWGLGGNTIYF. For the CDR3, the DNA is TGCGCCAGCAGCCCGTGGGGTCTAGGTGGAAACACCATATATTTT.

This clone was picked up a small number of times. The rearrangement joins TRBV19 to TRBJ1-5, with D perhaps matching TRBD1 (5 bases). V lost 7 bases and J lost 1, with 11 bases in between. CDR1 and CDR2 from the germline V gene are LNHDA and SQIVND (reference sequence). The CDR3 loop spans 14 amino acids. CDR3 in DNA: TGTGCCAGTAAGGCGACAGTCAGCAATCAGCCCCAGCATTTT. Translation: CASKATVSNQPQHF.

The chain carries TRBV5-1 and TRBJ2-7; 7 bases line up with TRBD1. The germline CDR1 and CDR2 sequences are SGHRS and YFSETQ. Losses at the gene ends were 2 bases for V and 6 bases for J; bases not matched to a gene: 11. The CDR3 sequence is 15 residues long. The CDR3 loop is CASSLQGTQHGEQYF. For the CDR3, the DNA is TGCGCCAGCAGCTTACAGGGGACCCAACACGGCGAGCAGTACTTC.

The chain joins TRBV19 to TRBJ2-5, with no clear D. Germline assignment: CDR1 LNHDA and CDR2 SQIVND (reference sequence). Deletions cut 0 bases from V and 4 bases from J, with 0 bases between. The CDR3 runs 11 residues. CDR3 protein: CASSIEETQYF. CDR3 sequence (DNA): TGTGCCAGTAGTATAGAAGAGACCCAGTACTTC.

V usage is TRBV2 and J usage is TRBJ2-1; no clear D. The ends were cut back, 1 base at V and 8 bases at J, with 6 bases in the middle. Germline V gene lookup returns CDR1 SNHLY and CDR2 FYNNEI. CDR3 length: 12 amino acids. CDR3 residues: CASSEDLHEQFF. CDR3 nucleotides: TGTGCCAGCAGTGAAGACCTTCATGAGCAGTTCTTC. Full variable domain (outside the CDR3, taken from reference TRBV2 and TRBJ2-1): EPEVTQTPSHQVTQMGQEVILRCVPISNHLYFYWYRQILGQKVEFLVSFYNNEISEKSEIFDDQFSVERPDGSNFTLKIRSTKLEDSAMYFCASSEDLHEQFFGPGTRLTVL.

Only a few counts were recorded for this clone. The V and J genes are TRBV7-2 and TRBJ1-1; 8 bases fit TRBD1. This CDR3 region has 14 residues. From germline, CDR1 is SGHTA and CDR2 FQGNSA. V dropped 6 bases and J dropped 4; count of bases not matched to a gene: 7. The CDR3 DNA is TGTGCCAGCAGGGAAACAGGGGGGAGCACTGAAGCTTTCTTT. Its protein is CASRETGGSTEAFF.

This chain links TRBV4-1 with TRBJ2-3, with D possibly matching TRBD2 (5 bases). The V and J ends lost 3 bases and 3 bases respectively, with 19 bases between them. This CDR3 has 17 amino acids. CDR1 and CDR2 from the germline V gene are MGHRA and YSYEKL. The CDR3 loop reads CASSHLRRTPRTDTQYF. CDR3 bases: TGCGCCAGCAGCCATCTCCGGCGGACTCCCAGGACAGATACGCAGTATTTT.

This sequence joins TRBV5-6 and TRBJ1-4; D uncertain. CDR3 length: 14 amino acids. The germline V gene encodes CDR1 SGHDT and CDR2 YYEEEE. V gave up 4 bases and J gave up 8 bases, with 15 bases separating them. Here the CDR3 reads CASSGRQWREKLFF. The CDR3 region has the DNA TGTGCCAGCAGCGGACGCCAATGGCGGGAAAAACTGTTTTTT.

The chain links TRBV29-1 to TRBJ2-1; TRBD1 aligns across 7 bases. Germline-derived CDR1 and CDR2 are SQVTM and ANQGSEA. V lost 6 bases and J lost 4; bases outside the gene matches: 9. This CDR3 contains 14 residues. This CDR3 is CSVRRGGRYNEQFF. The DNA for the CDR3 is TGCAGCGTGCGCCGAGGGGGCCGGTACAATGAGCAGTTCTTC.

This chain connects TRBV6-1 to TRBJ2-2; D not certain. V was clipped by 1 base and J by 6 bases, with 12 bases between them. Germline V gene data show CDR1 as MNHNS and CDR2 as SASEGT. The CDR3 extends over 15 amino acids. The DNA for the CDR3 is TGTGCCAGCAGTGAAGAAGGGATCAGCCCCGGGGAGCTGTTTTTT. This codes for CASSEEGISPGELFF.

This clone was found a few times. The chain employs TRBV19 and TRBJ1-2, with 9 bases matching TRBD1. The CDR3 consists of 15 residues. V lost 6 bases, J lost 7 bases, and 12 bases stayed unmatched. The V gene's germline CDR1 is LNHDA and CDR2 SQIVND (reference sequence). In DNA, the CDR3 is TGTGCCAGTAGCCCTAAGAGTACAGGGGGCTTTGGCTACACCTTC. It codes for CASSPKSTGGFGYTF.